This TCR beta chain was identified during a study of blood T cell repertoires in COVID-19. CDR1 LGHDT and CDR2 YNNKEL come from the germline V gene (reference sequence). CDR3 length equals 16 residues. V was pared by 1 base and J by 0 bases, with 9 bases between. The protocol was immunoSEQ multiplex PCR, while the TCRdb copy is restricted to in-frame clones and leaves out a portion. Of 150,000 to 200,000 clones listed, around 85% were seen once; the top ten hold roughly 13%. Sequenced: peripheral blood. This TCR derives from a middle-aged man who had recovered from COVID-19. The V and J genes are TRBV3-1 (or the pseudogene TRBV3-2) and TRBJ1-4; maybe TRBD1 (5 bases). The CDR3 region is CASSQGRDATNEKLFF. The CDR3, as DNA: TGTGCCAGCAGCCAAGGCAGGGATGCAACTAATGAAAAACTGTTTTTT.